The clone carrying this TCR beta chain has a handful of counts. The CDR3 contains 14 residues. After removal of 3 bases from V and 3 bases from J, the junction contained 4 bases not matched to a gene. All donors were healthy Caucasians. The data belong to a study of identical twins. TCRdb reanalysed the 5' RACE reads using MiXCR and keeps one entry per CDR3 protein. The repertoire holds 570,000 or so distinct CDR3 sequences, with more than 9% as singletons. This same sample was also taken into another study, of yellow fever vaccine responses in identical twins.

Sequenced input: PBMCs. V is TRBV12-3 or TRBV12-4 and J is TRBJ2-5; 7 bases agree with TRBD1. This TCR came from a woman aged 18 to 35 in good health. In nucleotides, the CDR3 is TGTGCCAGCAGTTTCGTACAGGGGAAAGAGACCCAGTACTTC. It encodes CASSFVQGKETQYF.